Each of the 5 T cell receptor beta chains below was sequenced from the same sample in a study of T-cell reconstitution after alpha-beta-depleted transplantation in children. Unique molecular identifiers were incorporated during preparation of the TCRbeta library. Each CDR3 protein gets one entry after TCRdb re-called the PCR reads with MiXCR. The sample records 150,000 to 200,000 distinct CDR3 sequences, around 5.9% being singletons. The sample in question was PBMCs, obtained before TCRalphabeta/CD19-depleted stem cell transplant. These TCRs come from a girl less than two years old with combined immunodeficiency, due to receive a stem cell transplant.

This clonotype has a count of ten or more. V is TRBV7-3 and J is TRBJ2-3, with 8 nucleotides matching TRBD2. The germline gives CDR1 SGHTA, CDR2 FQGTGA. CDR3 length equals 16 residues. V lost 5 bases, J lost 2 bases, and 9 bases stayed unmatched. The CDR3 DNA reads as TGTGCCAGCAGCCCTCGTACGGGGGGGAACACAGATACGCAGTATTTT. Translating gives CASSPRTGGNTDTQYF.

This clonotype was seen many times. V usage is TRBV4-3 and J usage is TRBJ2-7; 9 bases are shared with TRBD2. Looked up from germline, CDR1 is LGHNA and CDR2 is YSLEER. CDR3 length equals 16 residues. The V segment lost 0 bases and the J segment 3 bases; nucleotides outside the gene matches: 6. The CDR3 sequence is CASSQDRLAGLYEQYF. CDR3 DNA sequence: TGCGCCAGCAGCCAAGATCGTCTAGCGGGGCTCTACGAGCAGTACTTC.

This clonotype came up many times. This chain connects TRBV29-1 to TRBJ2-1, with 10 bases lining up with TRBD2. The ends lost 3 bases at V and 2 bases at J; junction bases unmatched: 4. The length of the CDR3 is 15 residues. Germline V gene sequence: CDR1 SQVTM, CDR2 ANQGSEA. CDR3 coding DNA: TGCAGCGTTGATGAACTAGCGGGGACCTACAATGAGCAGTTCTTC. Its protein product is CSVDELAGTYNEQFF.

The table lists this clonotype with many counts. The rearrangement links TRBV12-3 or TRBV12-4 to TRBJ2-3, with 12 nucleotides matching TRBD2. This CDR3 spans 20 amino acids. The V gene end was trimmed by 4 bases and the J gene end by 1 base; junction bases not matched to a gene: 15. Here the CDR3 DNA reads TGTGCCAGCAGTTCCCCCTTCCTGACTAGCGGGAGAGTTCGCACAGATACGCAGTATTTT. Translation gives CASSSPFLTSGRVRTDTQYF.

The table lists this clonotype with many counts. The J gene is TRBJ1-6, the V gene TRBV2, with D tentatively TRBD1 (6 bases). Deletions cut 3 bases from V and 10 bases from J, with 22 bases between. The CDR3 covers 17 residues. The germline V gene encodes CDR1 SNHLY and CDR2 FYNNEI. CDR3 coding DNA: TGTGCCAGCAGTGATTCCTTAGGGGGGGGAAAGAGGTCACCCCTCCACTTT. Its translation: CASSDSLGGGKRSPLHF.